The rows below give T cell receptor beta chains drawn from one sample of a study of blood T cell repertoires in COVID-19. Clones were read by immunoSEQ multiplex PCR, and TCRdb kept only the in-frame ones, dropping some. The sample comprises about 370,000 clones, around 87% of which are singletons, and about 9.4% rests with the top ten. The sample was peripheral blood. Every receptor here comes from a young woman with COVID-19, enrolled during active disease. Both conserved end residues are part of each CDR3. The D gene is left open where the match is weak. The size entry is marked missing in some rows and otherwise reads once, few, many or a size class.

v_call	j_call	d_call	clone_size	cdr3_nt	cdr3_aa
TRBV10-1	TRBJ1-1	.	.	TGCGCCAGCAGAGACAGTCTGAACACTGAAGCTTTCTTT	CASRDSLNTEAFF
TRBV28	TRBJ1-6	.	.	TGTGCCAGCAAAGCCTTGGATTCACCCCTCCACTTT	CASKALDSPLHF
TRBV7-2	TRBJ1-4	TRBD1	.	TGTGCCAGCAGCTCTTCCGGGACAGTTAATGAAAAACTGTTTTTT	CASSSSGTVNEKLFF
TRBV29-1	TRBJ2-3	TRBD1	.	TGCAGCGTTGCACGGGACAGCGCCACAGATACGCAGTATTTT	CSVARDSATDTQYF
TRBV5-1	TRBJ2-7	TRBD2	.	TGCGCCAGCAGCGCATGGGGGGGGACCTACGAGCAGTACTTC	CASSAWGGTYEQYF
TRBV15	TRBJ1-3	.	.	TGTGCCACCAGCAGCGGGGGGAACTCTGGAAACACCATATATTTT	CATSSGGNSGNTIYF
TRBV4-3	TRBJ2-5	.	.	TGCGCCAGCAGCCAGGACTACCCGGGAGTCTCCCTCCAAGAGACCCAGTACTTC	CASSQDYPGVSLQETQYF
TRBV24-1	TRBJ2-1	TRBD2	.	TGTGCCACCAGTGATTTTAGCGGGACTGGGAACAATGAGCAGTTCTTC	CATSDFSGTGNNEQFF
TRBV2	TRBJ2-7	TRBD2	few	TGTGCCAGCAGCGGGGGACCGGGACTAGCATCCTACGAGCAGTACTTC	CASSGGPGLASYEQYF
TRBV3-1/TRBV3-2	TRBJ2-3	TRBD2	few	TGTGCCAGCAGCCTAAGACTAGCGGGCACAGATACGCAGTATTTT	CASSLRLAGTDTQYF
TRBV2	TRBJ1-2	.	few	TGTGCCAGCAGTGAAACGGACAGACATGGCTACACCTTC	CASSETDRHGYTF
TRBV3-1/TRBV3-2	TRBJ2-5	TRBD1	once	TGTGCCAGCAGCCAAGAAGGACAGGGAGAGACCCAGTACTTC	CASSQEGQGETQYF
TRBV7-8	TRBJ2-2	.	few	TGTGCCAGCAGCTTAAACGGACAGAACACCGGGGAGCTGTTTTTT	CASSLNGQNTGELFF